This TCR beta chain was retrieved from a study of blood T cells in healthy people across ages. Points from the study as a whole: While age rose, TCR beta diversity per million T cells dropped in a roughly linear way.

Drawing of peripheral blood yielded 8.5 to 10 milliliters from each donor. Then a second PCR, running roughly 6 to 11 cycles, was carried out with a sample-barcoded 5' primer and a J-beta primer mix. Researchers report that each sample yielded at least 2.5 million CDR3-containing paired-end reads. MiXCR, applied by TCRdb to the 5' RACE reads, yields one record per CDR3 protein. The sample holds approximately 2,000,000 distinct CDR3 sequences, roughly two fifths seen once. Of note for this clonotype: Its target is unknown.

The germline V gene has CDR1 LGHDT and CDR2 YNNKEL (reference sequence). The CDR3 contains 11 residues. The V end lost 5 bases, the J end lost 8 bases, and 9 bases lay between the germline ends. Sequences were obtained from blood. The chain couples TRBV3-1 to TRBJ1-2; D call uncertain. This receptor was taken from a human donor in good health. The CDR3 DNA is TGTGCCAGCAGCGTCCTGGGCGGCTACACCTTC. It yields the protein CASSVLGGYTF. Full variable domain (missing parts from reference TRBV3-1 and TRBJ1-2): DTAVSQTPKYLVTQMGNDKSIKCEQNLGHDTMYWYKQDSKKFLKIMFSYNNKELIINETVPNRFSPKSPDKAHLNLHINSLELGDSAVYFCASSVLGGYTFGSGTRLTVV.